Each of the 29 T cell receptor beta chains below was sequenced from the same sample in a study of shared clonotypes between healthy human individuals. Clones were sequenced by immunoSEQ multiplex PCR, and TCRdb holds only the in-frame ones, with some missing. The sample lists over a million clones; around 97% were seen once. Sequencing was performed on naive CD4+ T cells sorted from blood. Subset described: CD45RA+ positively selected. Every receptor here comes from a man aged 25-40 years in good health.

The CDR3 reads CATSRFKPGQGNEQYF. The CDR3 bases are TGTGCCACCAGCAGATTCAAACCGGGACAGGGGAACGAGCAGTACTTC. The chain uses TRBV15 and TRBJ2-7, with TRBD1 matching over 10 bases. This CDR3 is built from 16 residues. Germline V gene sequence: CDR1 LNHNV, CDR2 YYDKDF (reference sequence). The V gene end was trimmed by 2 bases and the J gene end by 5 bases; junction bases not matched to a gene: 9.

V gene TRBV29-1 combines with J gene TRBJ2-5; 10 nucleotides match TRBD1. This CDR3 has 13 amino acids. Germline CDR1 is SQVTM and CDR2 is ANQGSEA. The J segment lost 4 bases and the V segment lost 7 bases, leaving 6 bases of the junction unmatched. The CDR3 DNA reads as TGCAGCGCTCCGACAGGGGGCGTAGAGACCCAGTACTTC. Amino acids: CSAPTGGVETQYF.

The rearrangement joins TRBV9 to TRBJ2-3; no clear D. V was cut by 0 bases and J by 2 bases, with 7 bases left in between. The CDR3 is 14 residues long. Germline V gene data show CDR1 as SGDLS and CDR2 as YYNGEE. In DNA, the CDR3 is TGTGCCAGCAGCGTAGCCTCTCACACAGATACGCAGTATTTT. Translating it yields CASSVASHTDTQYF.

The V call is TRBV28, the J call TRBJ2-7; D ambiguous. Per germline, CDR1 MDHEN and CDR2 SYDVKM. Trimming removed 2 bases from V and 2 bases from J, with 16 bases in between. There are 16 residues in the CDR3. The CDR3 DNA sequence: TGTGCCAGCAGTTTACAAACCCGGGTCCCAACCTACGAGCAGTACTTC. Protein sequence: CASSLQTRVPTYEQYF.

The V and J genes are TRBV28 and TRBJ1-2; 9 bases agree with TRBD1. CDR3 length: 20 residues. Germline-derived CDR1 and CDR2 are MDHEN and SYDVKM. Trimming took 6 bases from V and 5 from J; bases not matched to a gene: 25. As DNA, the CDR3 is TGTGCCAGCAGGATCCCCCCTCGGGATAGGGACAGGGAGTTAGGGTATGGCTACACCTTC. Protein: CASRIPPRDRDRELGYGYTF.

The genes are TRBV11-3 and TRBJ2-2; 7 bases match TRBD2. From germline, CDR1 is SGHNT and CDR2 YENEEA. The junction had 9 bases not matched to a gene; V was cut back by 5 bases and J by 6 bases. The CDR3 is made up of 15 amino acids. The CDR3 sequence is CASSQSGDWPGELFF. Here the CDR3 DNA reads TGTGCCAGCAGCCAAAGCGGGGATTGGCCCGGGGAGCTGTTTTTT.

V is TRBV6-1 and J is TRBJ2-7; TRBD2 aligns across 9 bases. This CDR3 has 16 amino acids. Germline V gives CDR1 MNHNS, CDR2 SASEGT. V lost 3 bases and J lost 2; bases outside the gene matches: 8. The DNA for the CDR3 is TGTGCCAGCAGTGACCCTTATAGCGGGAGACCCTACGAGCAGTACTTC. Amino acids: CASSDPYSGRPYEQYF.

The table lists this clone with a count of one. The gene calls are TRBV6-1 and TRBJ2-7, with D possibly TRBD1 on 6 matching bases. The germline V gene encodes CDR1 MNHNS and CDR2 SASEGT. The length of the CDR3 is 14 residues. V lost 3 bases and J 0 bases, leaving 9 bases between the germline ends. CDR3 coding DNA: TGTGCCAGCAGTGACAGGGGTCTCTCCTACGAGCAGTACTTC. Translated, it gives CASSDRGLSYEQYF.

The chain employs TRBV7-3 and TRBJ2-1; no firm D call. This CDR3 region has 13 residues. The germline V gene has CDR1 SGHTA and CDR2 FQGTGA. Trimming stripped 8 bases from V and 2 bases from J, with 10 bases between. CDR3 region: CASGRTPYNEQFF. The CDR3 DNA follows: TGTGCCAGCGGAAGGACCCCCTACAATGAGCAGTTCTTC.

On this clone: The same CDR3 is also encoded by other DNA sequences in this sample. This chain joins TRBV19 and TRBJ1-1, with D uncertain. V gave up 3 bases and J gave up 0 bases, with 8 bases separating them. This CDR3 spans 14 amino acids. Germline assignment: CDR1 LNHDA and CDR2 SQIVND (reference sequence). Written as DNA, the CDR3 is TGTGCCAGTAGTATTGGACCTATGAACACTGAAGCTTTCTTT. This translates into CASSIGPMNTEAFF.

The rearrangement uses TRBV11-2 and TRBJ2-1; 7 nucleotides agree with TRBD1. V lost 5 bases, J lost 1 base, and 8 bases stayed unmatched. The CDR3 is made up of 16 amino acids. Germline CDR1 reads SGHAT; CDR2 reads FQNNGV. CDR3 sequence: CASSPGTAISYNEQFF. CDR3 coding DNA: TGTGCCAGCAGCCCCGGGACAGCAATTTCCTACAATGAGCAGTTCTTC.

The gene calls are TRBV5-4 and TRBJ2-7; D remains ambiguous. Germline assignment: CDR1 SGHNT and CDR2 YYREEE (reference sequence). There are 13 residues in the CDR3. V dropped 1 base and J dropped 3 bases, with 8 bases sitting between them. As DNA, the CDR3 is TGTGCCAGCAGCTTGTCATCAGGCTACGAGCAGTACTTC. Translated, it gives CASSLSSGYEQYF.

The chain has TRBV11-1 and TRBJ1-2, with D uncertain. Germline V gives CDR1 SGHAT, CDR2 FQDESV (reference sequence). V lost 1 base to trimming and J lost 5 bases, with 14 bases between them. This CDR3 spans 15 amino acids. This chain's CDR3 is CASSLVGASGYGYTF. The DNA for the CDR3 is TGTGCCAGCAGCTTAGTCGGCGCGAGTGGGTATGGCTACACCTTC.

V is TRBV7-8 and J is TRBJ1-2, with 10 bases aligning to TRBD1. This CDR3 is 15 amino acids long. Trimming at V came to 1 base and at J to 7 bases, leaving 6 bases not matched to a gene. The V gene's germline CDR1 is SGHVS and CDR2 FQNEAQ. The CDR3 nucleotides read TGTGCCAGCAGCTTAGTTCGGACAGGGGGTCTTGGCTACACCTTC. Protein product: CASSLVRTGGLGYTF.

As concerns this clone: The same CDR3 also results from other DNA sequences found in this sample. This chain connects TRBV5-4 to TRBJ1-4; D unresolved. In germline, CDR1 is SGHNT, CDR2 YYREEE (reference sequence). Trimming cost V 0 bases and J 5 bases, with 8 bases left between them. The CDR3 has 14 amino acids. CDR3 bases: TGTGCCAGCAGCTTGGACAGAGCGAATGAAAAACTGTTTTTT. It specifies CASSLDRANEKLFF.

This clone appeared a single time. The CDR3 nucleotides are TGTGCCAGCAGCGCCACCGGGACAGGGAATGAAAAACTGTTTTTT. This codes for CASSATGTGNEKLFF. J is TRBJ1-4 and V is TRBV9, with TRBD1 matching over 9 bases. CDR1 and CDR2 from the germline V gene are SGDLS and YYNGEE. Germline trimming cut 3 bases from V and 5 bases from J; bases unmatched to any gene: 5. This CDR3 has 15 residues.

A single count supports this clone. The CDR3 reads CASSLRAPSHTGELFF. Written as DNA, the CDR3 is TGTGCCAGCAGCCTCCGGGCCCCCTCGCACACCGGGGAGCTGTTTTTT. V and J are TRBV13 and TRBJ2-2; D gene ambiguous. Trimming took off 5 bases at V and 3 bases at J, with 16 bases between the two ends. Germline V CDR1 and CDR2: PRHDT, FYEKMQ (reference sequence). This CDR3 is built from 16 residues. Full variable domain (outside the CDR3, taken from reference TRBV13 and TRBJ2-2): AAGVIQSPRHLIKEKRETATLKCYPIPRHDTVYWYQQGPGQDPQFLISFYEKMQSDKGSIPDRFSAQQFSDYHSELNMSSLELGDSALYFCASSLRAPSHTGELFFGEGSRLTVL.

This clone was counted once. V is TRBV12-5 and J is TRBJ2-7; weak D call: TRBD1 (5 bases). Germline V gene lookup returns CDR1 LGHNT and CDR2 FRNRAP. The CDR3 consists of 14 residues. V was cut by 4 bases and J by 5 bases, with 15 bases left in between. This CDR3 is CASGWGRPPNEQYF. CDR3 DNA sequence: TGTGCTAGTGGTTGGGGCAGACCACCTAACGAGCAGTACTTC. Supplemented by reference TRBV12-5 and TRBJ2-7, the full variable domain reads DARVTQTPRHKVTEMGQEVTMRCQPILGHNTVFWYRQTMMQGLELLAYFRNRAPLDDSGMPKDRFSAEMPDATLATLKIQPSEPRDSAVYFCASGWGRPPNEQYFGPGTRLTVT.

The rearrangement links TRBV2 to TRBJ2-3; D call uncertain. Trimming removed 6 bases at V and 2 bases at J, with 15 bases between. The CDR3 is 15 amino acids. Per the germline V gene, CDR1 is SNHLY and CDR2 is FYNNEI. The CDR3 protein is CASSEQSLNTDTQYF. CDR3 DNA sequence: TGTGCCAGCAGCGAACAGAGCCTTAACACAGATACGCAGTATTTT.

The chain recombines TRBV6-5 with TRBJ2-2; weak D call: TRBD1 (6 bases). The V and J ends lost 4 bases and 4 bases respectively, with 13 bases between them. Germline CDR1 reads MNHEY; CDR2 reads SVGAGI. This CDR3 spans 15 amino acids. CDR3 region: CASSLGRGLTGELFF. CDR3 DNA: TGTGCCAGCAGTTTAGGCAGGGGCCTCACCGGGGAGCTGTTTTTT.

In this sample, this clone turned up once. The gene calls are TRBV5-6 and TRBJ1-2, with D possibly matching TRBD1 (5 bases). The CDR3 is 17 residues long. CDR1 SGHDT and CDR2 YYEEEE come from the germline V gene. V lost 0 bases and J lost 1, with 16 bases in between. CDR3 DNA sequence: TGTGCCAGCAGCTTGGTTGACAGCGACGGTGGTAACTATGGCTACACCTTC. As protein: CASSLVDSDGGNYGYTF. The variable domain in full, completed from reference TRBV5-6 and TRBJ1-2, reads DAGVTQSPTHLIKTRGQQVTLRCSPKSGHDTVSWYQQALGQGPQFIFQYYEEEERQRGNFPDRFSGHQFPNYSSELNVNALLLGDSALYLCASSLVDSDGGNYGYTFGSGTRLTVV.

V usage is TRBV18 and J usage is TRBJ2-3; D is ambiguous. Germline CDR1 KGHSH, CDR2 LQKENI. With 5 bases removed from V and 0 bases from J, the gap between germline ends came to 6 bases. This CDR3 spans 13 amino acids. The CDR3 DNA reads as TGTGCCAGCTCATCTTACAGCACAGATACGCAGTATTTT. This sequence encodes CASSSYSTDTQYF.

This clone came up a few times. The gene calls are TRBV19 and TRBJ2-1; 9 bases line up with TRBD2. V trimming: 5 bases; J trimming: 8 bases; junction bases outside the gene matches: 7. Looked up from germline, CDR1 is LNHDA and CDR2 is SQIVND (reference sequence). The CDR3 has 14 amino acids. The CDR3 sequence is CASSLQREEDEQFF. The CDR3 coding sequence is TGTGCCAGTAGTCTTCAGCGGGAGGAGGATGAGCAGTTCTTC.

This chain's CDR3 is CASSLQTGAETQYF. The CDR3 bases are TGCGCCAGCAGCCTTCAGACAGGGGCCGAGACCCAGTACTTC. This chain uses TRBV5-1 with TRBJ2-5; 8 bases map to TRBD1. This CDR3 is 14 amino acids long. V lost 4 bases to trimming and J lost 5 bases; unmatched junction nucleotides: 7. The germline V gene encodes CDR1 SGHRS and CDR2 YFSETQ.

V usage is TRBV4-1 and J usage is TRBJ2-3, with D hard to call. The length of the CDR3 is 16 residues. Deletions cut 0 bases from V and 6 bases from J, with 16 bases between. The germline V gene encodes CDR1 MGHRA and CDR2 YSYEKL. The CDR3 here is CASSQDSWAPPDTQYF. As DNA, the CDR3 is TGCGCCAGCAGCCAAGATTCTTGGGCCCCCCCGGATACGCAGTATTTT.

V and J are TRBV6-5 and TRBJ1-5; weak D call: TRBD1 (6 bases). The germline gives CDR1 MNHEY, CDR2 SVGAGI. The CDR3 has 15 amino acids. The V and J ends lost 6 bases and 2 bases respectively, with 14 bases between them. The DNA for the CDR3 is TGTGCCAGCAGCTCAGGGGTTGCTCGCAATCAGCCCCAGCATTTT. Protein sequence: CASSSGVARNQPQHF.

This chain joins TRBV19 and TRBJ1-5; D might be TRBD1 (5 bases). Trimming removed 7 bases at V and 3 bases at J, with 10 bases between. Germline-derived CDR1 and CDR2 are LNHDA and SQIVND (reference sequence). This CDR3 is built from 13 residues. The CDR3 bases are TGTGCCAGTACCGGGGCAGTCAATCAGCCCCAGCATTTT. It codes for CASTGAVNQPQHF. The whole variable domain, remainder taken from reference TRBV19 and TRBJ1-5, is DGGITQSPKYLFRKEGQNVTLSCEQNLNHDAMYWYRQDPGQGLRLIYYSQIVNDFQKGDIAEGYSVSREKKESFPLTVTSAQKNPTAFYLCASTGAVNQPQHFGDGTRLSIL.

The CDR3 region has the DNA TGTGCCAGCAGCTTGGTCGGGAGTCGTACAGATACGCAGTATTTT. Encoded protein: CASSLVGSRTDTQYF. The rearrangement uses TRBV5-4 and TRBJ2-3, with D perhaps matching TRBD2 (6 bases). This CDR3 region has 15 residues. Germline CDR1 SGHNT, CDR2 YYREEE (reference sequence). Trimming took 0 bases from V and 3 from J, leaving 11 bases between them.

The chain is built from TRBV19 and TRBJ2-6; D is ambiguous. Germline CDR1 is LNHDA and CDR2 is SQIVND (reference sequence). This CDR3 spans 15 amino acids. V lost 3 bases and J lost 0, with 6 bases in between. CDR3 sequence: CASSIGHSGANVLTF. In DNA, the CDR3 is TGTGCCAGTAGTATCGGCCACTCTGGGGCCAACGTCCTGACTTTC.